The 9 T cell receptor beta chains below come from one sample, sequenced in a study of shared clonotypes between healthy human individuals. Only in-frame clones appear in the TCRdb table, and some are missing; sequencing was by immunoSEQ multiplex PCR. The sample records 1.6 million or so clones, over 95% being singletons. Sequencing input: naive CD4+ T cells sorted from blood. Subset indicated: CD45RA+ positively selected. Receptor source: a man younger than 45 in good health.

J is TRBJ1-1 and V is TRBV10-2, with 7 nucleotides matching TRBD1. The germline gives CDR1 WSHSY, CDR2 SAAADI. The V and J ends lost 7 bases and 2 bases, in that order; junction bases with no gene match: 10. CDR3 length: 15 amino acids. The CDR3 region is CASTTTGLLNTEAFF. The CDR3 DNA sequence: TGCGCCAGCACCACGACAGGGTTACTAAACACTGAAGCTTTCTTT.

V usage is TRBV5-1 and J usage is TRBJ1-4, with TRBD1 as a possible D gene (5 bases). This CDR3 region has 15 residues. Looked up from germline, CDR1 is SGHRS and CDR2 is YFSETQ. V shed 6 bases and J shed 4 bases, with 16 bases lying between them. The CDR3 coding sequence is TGCGCCAGCAAGGAGGGGATCGCGGGTAATGAAAAACTGTTTTTT. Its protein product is CASKEGIAGNEKLFF.

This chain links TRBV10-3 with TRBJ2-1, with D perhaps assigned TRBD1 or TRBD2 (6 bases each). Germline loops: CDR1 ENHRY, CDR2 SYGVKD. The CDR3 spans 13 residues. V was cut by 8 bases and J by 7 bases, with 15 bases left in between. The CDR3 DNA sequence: TGTGCCATCGAGGGGGGCGGACGAAATGAGCAGTTCTTC. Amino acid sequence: CAIEGGGRNEQFF.

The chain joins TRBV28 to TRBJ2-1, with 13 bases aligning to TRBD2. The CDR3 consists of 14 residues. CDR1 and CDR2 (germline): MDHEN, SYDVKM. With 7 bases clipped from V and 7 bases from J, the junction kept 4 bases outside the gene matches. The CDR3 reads CASKGLAGRNEQFF. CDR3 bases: TGTGCCAGCAAGGGACTAGCGGGACGGAATGAGCAGTTCTTC.

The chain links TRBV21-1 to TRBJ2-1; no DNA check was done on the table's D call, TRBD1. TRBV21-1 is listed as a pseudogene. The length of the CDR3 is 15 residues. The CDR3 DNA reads TGTGCCAGCGGACCCATGACAGGCACCTACAATGAGCAGTTCTTC. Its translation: CASGPMTGTYNEQFF.

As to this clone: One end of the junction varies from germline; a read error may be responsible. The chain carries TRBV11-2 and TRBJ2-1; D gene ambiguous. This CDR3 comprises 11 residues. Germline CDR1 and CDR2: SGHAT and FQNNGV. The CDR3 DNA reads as TGTGCCAGCAGCTCCTACTATGAGCAGTTCTTC. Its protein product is CASSSYYEQFF.

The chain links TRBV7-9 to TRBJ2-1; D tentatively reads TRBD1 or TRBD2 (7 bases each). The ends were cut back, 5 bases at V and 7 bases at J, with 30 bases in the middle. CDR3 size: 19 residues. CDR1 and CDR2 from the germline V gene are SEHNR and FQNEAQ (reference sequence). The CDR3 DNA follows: TGTGCCAGCAGCGGAATCCGCAGGGGGAGGGAGCGGGAAGGGAATGAGCAGTTCTTC. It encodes CASSGIRRGREREGNEQFF.

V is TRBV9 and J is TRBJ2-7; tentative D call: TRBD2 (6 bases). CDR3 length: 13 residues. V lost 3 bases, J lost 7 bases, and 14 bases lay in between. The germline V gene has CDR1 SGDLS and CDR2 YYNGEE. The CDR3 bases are TGTGCCAGCAGCGAGGCTCTACGGGGGGAGCAGTACTTC. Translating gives CASSEALRGEQYF.

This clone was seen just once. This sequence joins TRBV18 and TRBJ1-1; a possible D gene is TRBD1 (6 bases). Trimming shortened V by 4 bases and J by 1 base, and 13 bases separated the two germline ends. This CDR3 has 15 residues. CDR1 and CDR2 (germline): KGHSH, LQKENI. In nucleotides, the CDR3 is TGTGCCAGCTCACTGGGGGCAGGGGCGAACACTGAAGCTTTCTTT. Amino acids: CASSLGAGANTEAFF.